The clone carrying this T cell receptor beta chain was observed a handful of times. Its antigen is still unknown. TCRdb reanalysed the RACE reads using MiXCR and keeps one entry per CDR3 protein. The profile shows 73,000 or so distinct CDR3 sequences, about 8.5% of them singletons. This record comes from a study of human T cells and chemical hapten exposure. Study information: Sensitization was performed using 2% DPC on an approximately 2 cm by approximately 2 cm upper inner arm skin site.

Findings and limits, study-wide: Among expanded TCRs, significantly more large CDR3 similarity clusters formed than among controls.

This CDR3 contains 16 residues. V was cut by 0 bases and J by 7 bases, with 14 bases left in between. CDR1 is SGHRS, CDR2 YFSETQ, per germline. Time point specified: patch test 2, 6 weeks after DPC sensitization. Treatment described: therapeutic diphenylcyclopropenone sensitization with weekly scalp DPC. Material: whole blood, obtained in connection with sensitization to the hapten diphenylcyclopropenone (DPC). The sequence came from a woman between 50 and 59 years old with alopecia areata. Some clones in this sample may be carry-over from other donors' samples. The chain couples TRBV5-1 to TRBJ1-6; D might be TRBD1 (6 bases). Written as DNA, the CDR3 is TGCGCCAGCAGCTTGGGCCAGCTAGGGGGGAATTCACCCCTCCACTTT. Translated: CASSLGQLGGNSPLHF.